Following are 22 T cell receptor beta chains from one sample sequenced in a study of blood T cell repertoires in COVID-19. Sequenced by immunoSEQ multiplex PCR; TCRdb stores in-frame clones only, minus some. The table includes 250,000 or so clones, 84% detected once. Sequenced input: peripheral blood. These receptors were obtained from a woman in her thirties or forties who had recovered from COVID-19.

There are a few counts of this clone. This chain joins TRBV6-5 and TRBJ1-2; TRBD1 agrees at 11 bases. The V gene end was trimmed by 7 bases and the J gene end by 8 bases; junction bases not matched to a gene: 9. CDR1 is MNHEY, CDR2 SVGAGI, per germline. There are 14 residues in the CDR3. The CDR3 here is CASNPGTGGRGYTF. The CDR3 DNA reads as TGTGCCAGCAATCCCGGGACAGGGGGAAGAGGCTACACCTTC.

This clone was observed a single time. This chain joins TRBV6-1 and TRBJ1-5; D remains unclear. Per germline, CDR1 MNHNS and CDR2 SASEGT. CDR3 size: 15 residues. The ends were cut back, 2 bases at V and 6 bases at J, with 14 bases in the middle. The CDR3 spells CASSETPRRSQPQHF. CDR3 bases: TGTGCCAGCAGTGAAACTCCCAGGCGATCTCAGCCCCAGCATTTT.

The CDR3 region is CASSRTGYEQYF. CDR3 coding DNA: TGTGCCAGCAGTAGGACAGGATACGAGCAGTACTTC. The V call is TRBV2, the J call TRBJ2-7, with 7 bases that match TRBD1. CDR1 and CDR2 (germline): SNHLY, FYNNEI. Unmatched junction bases numbered 2, after V lost 5 bases and J lost 4 bases. The length of the CDR3 is 12 residues. Supplemented by reference TRBV2 and TRBJ2-7, the full variable domain reads EPEVTQTPSHQVTQMGQEVILRCVPISNHLYFYWYRQILGQKVEFLVSFYNNEISEKSEIFDDQFSVERPDGSNFTLKIRSTKLEDSAMYFCASSRTGYEQYFGPGTRLTVT.

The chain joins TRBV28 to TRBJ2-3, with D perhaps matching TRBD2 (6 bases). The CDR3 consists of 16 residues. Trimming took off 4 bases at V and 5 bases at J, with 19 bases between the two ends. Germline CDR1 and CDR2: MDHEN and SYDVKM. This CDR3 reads CASSSPGREAQDTQYF. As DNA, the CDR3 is TGTGCCAGCAGTTCACCGGGAAGGGAGGCACAAGATACGCAGTATTTT.

The chain's CDR3 is CASSRQINTGELFF. The CDR3 DNA follows: TGTGCCAGCAGCCGACAGATAAACACCGGGGAGCTGTTTTTT. The V call is TRBV11-2, the J call TRBJ2-2, with a possible D match to TRBD1 (5 bases). V was trimmed by 5 bases and J by 2 bases, leaving 9 bases between them. Per the germline V gene, CDR1 is SGHAT and CDR2 is FQNNGV. The CDR3 consists of 14 residues. Combining the CDR3 with reference TRBV11-2 and TRBJ2-2 gives the whole variable domain EAGVAQSPRYKIIEKRQSVAFWCNPISGHATLYWYQQILGQGPKLLIQFQNNGVVDDSQLPKDRFSAERLKGVDSTLKIQPAKLEDSAVYLCASSRQINTGELFFGEGSRLTVL.

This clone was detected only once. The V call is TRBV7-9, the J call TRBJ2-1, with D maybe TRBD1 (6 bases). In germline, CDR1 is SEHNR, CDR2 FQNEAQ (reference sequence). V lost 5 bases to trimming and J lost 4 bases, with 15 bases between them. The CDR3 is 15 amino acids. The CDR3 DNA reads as TGTGCCAGCAGCCTTACCGGGACATCGTACAATGAGCAGTTCTTC. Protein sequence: CASSLTGTSYNEQFF.

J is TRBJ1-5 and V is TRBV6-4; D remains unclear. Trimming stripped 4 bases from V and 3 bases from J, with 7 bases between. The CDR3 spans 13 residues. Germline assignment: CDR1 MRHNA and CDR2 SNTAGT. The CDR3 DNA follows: TGTGCCAGCAGTGTTACAGCCAATCAGCCCCAGCATTTT. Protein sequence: CASSVTANQPQHF.

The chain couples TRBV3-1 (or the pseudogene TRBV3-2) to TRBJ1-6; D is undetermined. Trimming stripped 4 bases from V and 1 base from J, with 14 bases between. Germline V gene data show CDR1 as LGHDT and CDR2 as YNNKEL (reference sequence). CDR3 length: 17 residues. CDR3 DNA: TGTGCCAGCAGCCCCTCGGTGGGCAGGTCCTATAATTCACCCCTCCACTTT. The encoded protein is CASSPSVGRSYNSPLHF.

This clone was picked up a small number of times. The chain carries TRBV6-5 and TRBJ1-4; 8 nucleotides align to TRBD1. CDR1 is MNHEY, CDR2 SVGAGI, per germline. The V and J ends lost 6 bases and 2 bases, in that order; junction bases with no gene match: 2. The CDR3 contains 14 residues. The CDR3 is CASSPGGTNEKLFF. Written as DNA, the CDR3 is TGTGCCAGCAGCCCAGGGGGCACTAATGAAAAACTGTTTTTT.

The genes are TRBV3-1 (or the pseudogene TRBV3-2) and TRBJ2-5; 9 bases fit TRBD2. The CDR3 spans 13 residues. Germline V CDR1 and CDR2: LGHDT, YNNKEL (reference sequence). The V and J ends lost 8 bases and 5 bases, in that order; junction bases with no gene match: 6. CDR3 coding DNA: TGTGCCAGCGAGGTAGCGGGAGATGAGACCCAGTACTTC. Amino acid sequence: CASEVAGDETQYF.

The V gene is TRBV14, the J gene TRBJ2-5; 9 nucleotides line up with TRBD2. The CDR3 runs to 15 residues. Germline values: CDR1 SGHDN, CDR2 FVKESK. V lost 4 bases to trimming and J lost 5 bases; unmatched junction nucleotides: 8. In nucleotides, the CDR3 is TGTGCCAGCAGCCCGTTAGCGGGGGCCGGGGAGACCCAGTACTTC. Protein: CASSPLAGAGETQYF.

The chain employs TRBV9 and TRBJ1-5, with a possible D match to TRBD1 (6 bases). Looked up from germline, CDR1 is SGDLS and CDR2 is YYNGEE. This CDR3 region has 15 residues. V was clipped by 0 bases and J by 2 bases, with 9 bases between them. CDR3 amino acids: CASSVGSGGNQPQHF. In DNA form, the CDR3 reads TGTGCCAGCAGCGTAGGATCAGGGGGCAATCAGCCCCAGCATTTT.

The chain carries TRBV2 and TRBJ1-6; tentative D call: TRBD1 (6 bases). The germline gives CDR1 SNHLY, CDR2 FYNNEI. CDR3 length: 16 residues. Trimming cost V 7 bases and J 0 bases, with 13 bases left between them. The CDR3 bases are TGTGCCAGCATGCGGGGGGCAAGCTCCTATAATTCACCCCTCCACTTT. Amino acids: CASMRGASSYNSPLHF.

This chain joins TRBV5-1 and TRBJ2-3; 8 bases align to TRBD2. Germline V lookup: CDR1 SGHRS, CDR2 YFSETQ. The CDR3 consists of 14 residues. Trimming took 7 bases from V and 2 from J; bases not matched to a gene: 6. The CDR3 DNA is TGCGCCAGCCGTAGCGGGGATAACACAGATACGCAGTATTTT. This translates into CASRSGDNTDTQYF.

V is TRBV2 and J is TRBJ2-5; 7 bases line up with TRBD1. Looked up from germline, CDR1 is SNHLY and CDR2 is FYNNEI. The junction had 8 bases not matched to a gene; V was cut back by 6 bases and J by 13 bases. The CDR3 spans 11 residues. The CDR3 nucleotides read TGTGCCAGCAGAGGGGACAGCCCGCGGTACTTC. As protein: CASRGDSPRYF.

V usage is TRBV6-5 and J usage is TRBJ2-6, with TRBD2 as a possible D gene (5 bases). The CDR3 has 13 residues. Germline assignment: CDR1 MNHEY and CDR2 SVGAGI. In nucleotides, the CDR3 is TGTGCAGAGAGGGAGTCTGGGGCCAACGTCCTGACTTTC. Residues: CAERESGANVLTF.

The CDR3 coding sequence is TGTGCCAGCAGTTTACAGGTCAATCAGCCCCAGCATTTT. Amino acids: CASSLQVNQPQHF. V usage is TRBV12-3 or TRBV12-4 and J usage is TRBJ1-5; D is ambiguous. Trimming left V 2 bases short and J 3 bases short, with 5 bases between. The CDR3 has 13 amino acids.

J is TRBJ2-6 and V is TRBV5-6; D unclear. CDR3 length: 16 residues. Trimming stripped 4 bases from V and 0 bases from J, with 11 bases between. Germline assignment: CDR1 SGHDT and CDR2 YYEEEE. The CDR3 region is CASSKTTASGANVLTF. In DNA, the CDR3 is TGTGCCAGCAGCAAGACAACAGCCTCTGGGGCCAACGTCCTGACTTTC.

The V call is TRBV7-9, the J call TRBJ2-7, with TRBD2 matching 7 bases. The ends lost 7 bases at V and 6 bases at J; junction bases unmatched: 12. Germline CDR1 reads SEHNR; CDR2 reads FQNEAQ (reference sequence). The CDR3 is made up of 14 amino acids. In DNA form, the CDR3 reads TGTGCCAGCACCCCAGGCGGGGGAGTCGGCGAGCAGTACTTC. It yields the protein CASTPGGGVGEQYF.

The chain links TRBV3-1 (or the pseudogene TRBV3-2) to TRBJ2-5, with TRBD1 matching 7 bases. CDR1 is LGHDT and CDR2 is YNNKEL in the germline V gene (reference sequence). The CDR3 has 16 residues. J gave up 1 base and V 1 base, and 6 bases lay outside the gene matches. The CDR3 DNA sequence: TGTGCCAGCAGCCAAGCGCCAGGGGGTTCCCAAGAGACCCAGTACTTC. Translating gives CASSQAPGGSQETQYF.

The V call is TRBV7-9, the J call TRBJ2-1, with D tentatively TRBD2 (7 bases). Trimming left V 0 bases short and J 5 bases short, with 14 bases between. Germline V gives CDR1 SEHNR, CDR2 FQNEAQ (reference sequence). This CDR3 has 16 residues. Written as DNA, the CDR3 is TGTGCCAGCAGCTTAGCCAGACGGGGGGCGGACAATGAGCAGTTCTTC. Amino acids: CASSLARRGADNEQFF.

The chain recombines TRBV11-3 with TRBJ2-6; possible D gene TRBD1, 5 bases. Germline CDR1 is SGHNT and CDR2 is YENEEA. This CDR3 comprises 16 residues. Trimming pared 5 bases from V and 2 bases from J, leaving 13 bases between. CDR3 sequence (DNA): TGTGCCAGCAGCCCCCGGGTGGACACTGGGGCCAACGTCCTGACTTTC. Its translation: CASSPRVDTGANVLTF.